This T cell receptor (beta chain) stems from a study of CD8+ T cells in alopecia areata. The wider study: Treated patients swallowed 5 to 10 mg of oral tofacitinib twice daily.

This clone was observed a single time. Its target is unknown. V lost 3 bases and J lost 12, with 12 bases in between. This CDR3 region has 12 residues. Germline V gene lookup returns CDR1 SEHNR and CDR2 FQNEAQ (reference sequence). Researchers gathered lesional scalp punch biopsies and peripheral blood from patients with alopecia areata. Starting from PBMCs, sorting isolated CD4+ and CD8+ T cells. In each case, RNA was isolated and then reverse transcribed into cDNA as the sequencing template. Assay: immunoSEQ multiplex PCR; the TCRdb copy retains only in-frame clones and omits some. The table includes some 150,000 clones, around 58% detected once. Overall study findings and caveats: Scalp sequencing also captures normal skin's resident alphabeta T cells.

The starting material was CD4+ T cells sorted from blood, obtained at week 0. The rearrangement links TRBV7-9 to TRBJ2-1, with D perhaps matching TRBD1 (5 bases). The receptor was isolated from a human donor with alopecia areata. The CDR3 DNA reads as TGTGCCAGCAGCTTGCCAGGGTCTGGGCAGTTCTTC. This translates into CASSLPGSGQFF. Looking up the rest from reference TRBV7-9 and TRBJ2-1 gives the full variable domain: DTGVSQNPRHKITKRGQNVTFRCDPISEHNRLYWYRQTLGQGPEFLTYFQNEAQLEKSRLLSDRFSAERPKGSFSTLEIQRTEQGDSAMYLCASSLPGSGQFFGPGTRLTVL.